This T cell receptor (beta chain) emerged from a study of Ad26.COV2.S vaccination and SARS-CoV-2 variants. The sample's treatment: some 19 received Ad26.COV2.S at low or high dose, single or two shots; 5 received placebo; per-sample allocation not given. Sampling was performed 63 days after the first vaccine or placebo injection. Overall study findings and caveats: Possibly, TCR breadth and depth analyses underestimated total T cell responses.

This CDR3 has 16 residues. Germline CDR1 and CDR2: MDHEN and SYDVKM. J was trimmed by 3 bases and V by 1 base; bases with no gene match: 3. Clones were read by immunoSEQ multiplex PCR, and TCRdb kept only the in-frame ones, dropping some. The sample holds more than 350,000 clones, approximately 90% seen once. With regard to this clone: No antigen is known for it.

The receptor comes from a person between 18 and 60 years old who received the Ad26.COV2.S COVID-19 vaccine or a placebo. This material consisted of peripheral blood, taken in a trial of Ad26.COV2.S vaccine versus placebo. This chain joins TRBV28 and TRBJ2-7; TRBD2 matches at 13 bases. CDR3 in DNA: TGTGCCAGCAGTTTATCCGGGACTAGCGGGAACTACGAGCAGTACTTC. Translation: CASSLSGTSGNYEQYF.